The 8 T cell receptor beta chains listed next were all sequenced from one sample in a study of blood T cell repertoires in COVID-19. Method: immunoSEQ multiplex PCR; TCRdb's copy keeps in-frame clones and lacks some. The sample lists 100,000 to 150,000 clones, approximately 79% occurring once. Sequencing was carried out using PBMCs or T cells enriched from blood (not recorded which). The receptors were gathered from a middle-aged man with acute COVID-19.

The genes are TRBV27 and TRBJ1-1, with TRBD1 matching over 8 bases. CDR1 is MNHEY, CDR2 SMNVEV, per germline (reference sequence). The CDR3 is made up of 16 amino acids. V lost 5 bases and J lost 3; bases outside the gene matches: 11. The CDR3 nucleotides read TGTGCCAGCAGTCGGACAGGGTCGGATCTCGACACTGAAGCTTTCTTT. Amino acids: CASSRTGSDLDTEAFF.

The chain combines TRBV2 with TRBJ2-5; tentative D call: TRBD2 (6 bases). In germline, CDR1 is SNHLY, CDR2 FYNNEI. The V and J ends lost 8 bases and 3 bases respectively, with 25 bases between them. This CDR3 spans 17 amino acids. The CDR3 protein is CASQLRRTTSGEETQYF. For the CDR3, the DNA is TGTGCCAGCCAGCTTAGGAGGACGACGTCGGGGGAAGAGACCCAGTACTTC.

This chain links TRBV5-1 with TRBJ2-7; 8 bases line up with TRBD1. Germline assignment: CDR1 SGHRS and CDR2 YFSETQ. This CDR3 comprises 14 residues. The V gene end was trimmed by 0 bases and the J gene end by 6 bases; junction bases not matched to a gene: 5. The CDR3 DNA reads TGCGCCAGCAGCTTGGGACAGGGGACCACCGAGCAGTACTTC. As protein: CASSLGQGTTEQYF.

V usage is TRBV3-1 (or the pseudogene TRBV3-2) and J usage is TRBJ2-2; TRBD1 matches at 11 bases. The CDR3 contains 16 residues. Per germline, CDR1 LGHDT and CDR2 YNNKEL (reference sequence). The junction had 5 bases not matched to a gene; V was cut back by 5 bases and J by 3 bases. CDR3 nucleotides: TGTGCCAGCAGCAACGGACAGGGGGCGGACACCGGGGAGCTGTTTTTT. Its protein product is CASSNGQGADTGELFF.

The chain is built from TRBV29-1 and TRBJ2-6, with D tentatively TRBD1 (5 bases). Germline V lookup: CDR1 SQVTM, CDR2 ANQGSEA. V was trimmed by 2 bases and J by 4 bases, leaving 9 bases between them. The CDR3 spans 14 residues. CDR3 sequence reads: CSVESGNGANVLTF. The CDR3, as DNA: TGCAGCGTTGAATCAGGGAACGGGGCCAACGTCCTGACTTTC.

This chain joins TRBV4-2 and TRBJ2-3, with D hard to call. The CDR3 spans 14 residues. The V and J ends lost 0 bases and 5 bases respectively, with 9 bases between them. Germline V gene lookup returns CDR1 LGHNA and CDR2 YNFKEQ. The CDR3 sequence is CASSQDQLGDTQYF. CDR3 DNA sequence: TGTGCCAGCAGCCAAGACCAACTTGGAGATACGCAGTATTTT.

This clone was recorded only once. The chain carries TRBV21-1 and TRBJ2-6; TRBD2 is taken as the D call from the table, unchecked against the DNA. TRBV21-1 is a known pseudogene. The CDR3 sequence is 19 residues long. The CDR3 region is CASRSNPVAGWAGANVLTF. The CDR3 DNA is TGTGCCAGCAGATCCAACCCCGTAGCGGGGTGGGCTGGGGCCAACGTCCTGACTTTC.

The chain links TRBV19 to TRBJ2-7; 9 bases align to TRBD1. V shed 6 bases and J 4 bases; nucleotides not matched to a gene: 10. Germline assignment: CDR1 LNHDA and CDR2 SQIVND (reference sequence). The CDR3 length is 15 residues. CDR3 sequence: CASRQGWDRAYEQYF. CDR3 in DNA: TGTGCCAGTAGACAGGGGTGGGACAGGGCATACGAGCAGTACTTC.